The T cell receptor (beta chain) described here comes from a study of CD8+CD57+ T cells in acquired aplastic anemia. Template material for TCR beta VDJ and CDR3 profiling consisted of genomic DNA. TCRdb reanalysed the reads using MiXCR and keeps one entry per CDR3 protein. The data contain more than 100,000 distinct CDR3 sequences, approximately 41% of them singletons. Sequencing was performed on sorted CD4+, CD8+, or CD8+CD57+ T cells (not recorded which) from PBMCs. The TCR sequence derives from a human donor in good health, serving as a control.

CDR3 DNA sequence: TGTGCCAGTAGCTTGGACTGGAGCACAGATACGCAGTATTTT. It is translated as CASSLDWSTDTQYF. The J gene is TRBJ2-3, the V gene TRBV19; D is perhaps TRBD2 (5 bases). CDR3 size: 14 residues. CDR1 is LNHDA, CDR2 SQIVND, per germline (reference sequence). The V and J ends lost 6 bases and 0 bases respectively, with 10 bases between them.